What follows are 14 T cell receptor beta chains derived from one specimen sequenced in a study of regulatory T cells. Study-level results: In CD3G-deficient patients, conventional CD4+ T cells were enriched for hydrophobic CDR3 residues at positions 6 and 7.

These receptors are not linked to any known antigen. The PCR used 52 TRBV and 13 TRBJ primers. TCRdb keeps only in-frame clones here, not all; method: immunoSEQ multiplex PCR. Of around 29,000 clones listed, 93% are singletons. Sequenced material: conventional CD4+ T cells sorted from blood. The receptor source for this set is a child younger than 10 with CD3G deficiency.

The chain combines TRBV28 with TRBJ1-1; 9 bases agree with TRBD1. J lost 5 bases, V lost 5 bases, and 6 bases had no gene match. The CDR3 has 14 amino acids. Germline V CDR1 and CDR2: MDHEN, SYDVKM. This CDR3 reads CASSLPDRGTEAFF. In DNA, the CDR3 is TGTGCCAGCAGTCTCCCCGACAGGGGGACTGAAGCTTTCTTT.

The J gene is TRBJ1-4, the V gene TRBV19, with D hard to call. CDR1 LNHDA and CDR2 SQIVND come from the germline V gene (reference sequence). This CDR3 comprises 13 residues. V was trimmed by 10 bases and J by 4 bases, leaving 13 bases between them. The CDR3 region is CATRDRSNEKLFF. CDR3 coding DNA: TGTGCCACCCGGGATCGCAGTAATGAAAAACTGTTTTTT.

Comment on this clone: Mismatch with germline at one junction end may stem from a read error. The chain uses TRBV10-3 and TRBJ2-7; D gene uncertain. This CDR3 spans 11 amino acids. Germline CDR1 ENHRY, CDR2 SYGVKD. CDR3 protein: CASSENSEQYF. The CDR3, as DNA: TGTGCCAGCAGTGAAAATTCCGAGCAGTACTTC.

The genes are TRBV28 and TRBJ2-1; TRBD2 agrees at 11 bases. Germline CDR1 and CDR2: MDHEN and SYDVKM. The length of the CDR3 is 15 residues. Trimming cost V 5 bases and J 7 bases; bases outside gene matches: 7. The CDR3 protein is CASSPRLAGRNEQFF. The CDR3 nucleotides are TGTGCCAGCAGTCCTCGACTAGCGGGACGGAATGAGCAGTTCTTC.

The CDR3 sequence is CASSLRGGLTSYEQYF. CDR3 coding DNA: TGTGCCAGCAGTCTACGTGGAGGTCTTACCTCCTACGAGCAGTACTTC. V is TRBV28 and J is TRBJ2-7; D possibly corresponds to TRBD2 (5 bases). The germline V gene encodes CDR1 MDHEN and CDR2 SYDVKM. Trimming shortened V by 5 bases and J by 0 bases, and 17 bases separated the two germline ends. CDR3 size: 16 residues.

This sequence joins TRBV28 and TRBJ1-2; the D gene is possibly TRBD1 (6 bases). Trimming took 8 bases from V and 2 from J, leaving 18 bases between them. Germline-derived CDR1 and CDR2 are MDHEN and SYDVKM. The CDR3 is 15 amino acids. The CDR3 loop is CASGGRGGNNYGYTF. CDR3 DNA sequence: TGTGCCAGCGGGGGGAGAGGGGGTAACAACTATGGCTACACCTTC.

The chain employs TRBV5-1 and TRBJ1-1, with a tentative D call TRBD1 (5 bases). Trimming removed 4 bases at V and 4 bases at J, with 11 bases between. CDR3 length: 13 amino acids. Per germline, CDR1 SGHRS and CDR2 YFSETQ. The CDR3 sequence: CASSQGGSTEAFF. Written as DNA, the CDR3 is TGCGCCAGCAGCCAGGGAGGGAGCACTGAAGCTTTCTTT.

The chain recombines TRBV5-1 with TRBJ2-5; D is uncertain. The germline V gene has CDR1 SGHRS and CDR2 YFSETQ. Deletions cut 2 bases from V and 5 bases from J, with 7 bases between. The CDR3 sequence is 12 residues long. CDR3 sequence: CASSFGGETQYF. Written as DNA, the CDR3 is TGCGCCAGCAGCTTCGGTGGGGAGACCCAGTACTTC.

V is TRBV6-1 and J is TRBJ1-5; D unclear. V lost 6 bases to trimming and J lost 1 base, with 7 bases between them. The CDR3 covers 13 residues. From germline, CDR1 is MNHNS and CDR2 SASEGT. The DNA for the CDR3 is TGTGCCAGCAGGGCACAGAGCAATCAGCCCCAGCATTTT. As protein: CASRAQSNQPQHF.

This clone was seen just once. The V and J genes are TRBV6-1 and TRBJ1-1; no definite D call. The germline CDR1 and CDR2 sequences are MNHNS and SASEGT. CDR3 length: 13 residues. With 2 bases removed from V and 3 bases from J, the gap between germline ends came to 7 bases. CDR3 residues: CASSEYLHTEAFF. Here the CDR3 DNA reads TGTGCCAGCAGTGAATATCTTCACACTGAAGCTTTCTTT.

The V gene is TRBV5-1, the J gene TRBJ2-1; D might be TRBD2 (5 bases). CDR1 is SGHRS and CDR2 is YFSETQ in the germline V gene. The CDR3 sequence is 14 residues long. V was shortened by 1 base and J by 8 bases, with 13 bases between the two germline ends. The CDR3 protein is CASSLRGFEYEQFF. CDR3 nucleotides: TGCGCCAGCAGCTTGAGAGGGTTCGAATATGAGCAGTTCTTC.

The V and J genes are TRBV18 and TRBJ2-7; 10 nucleotides match TRBD1. The V and J ends lost 3 bases and 6 bases, in that order; junction bases with no gene match: 11. CDR3 length: 16 amino acids. Germline CDR1 KGHSH, CDR2 LQKENI. CDR3 loop: CASSPRDRGNPSEQYF. CDR3 in DNA: TGTGCCAGCTCACCGCGGGACAGGGGAAACCCTAGCGAGCAGTACTTC.

V is TRBV28 and J is TRBJ2-7; 10 positions match TRBD2. Trimming took 5 bases from V and 5 from J; bases not matched to a gene: 9. CDR3 length equals 15 residues. Germline V gene lookup returns CDR1 MDHEN and CDR2 SYDVKM. The CDR3 here is CASSTAGTSAHEQYF. As DNA, the CDR3 is TGTGCCAGCAGTACCGCCGGGACTAGCGCCCACGAGCAGTACTTC.

This chain connects TRBV6-1 to TRBJ2-6; tentative D call: TRBD1 (6 bases). This CDR3 is 15 amino acids long. The germline CDR1 and CDR2 sequences are MNHNS and SASEGT. Trimming pared 6 bases from V and 3 bases from J, leaving 12 bases between. CDR3 loop: CASRQGTGGANVLTF. DNA of the CDR3: TGTGCCAGCAGACAGGGTACTGGTGGGGCCAACGTCCTGACTTTC.